This is a list of T cell receptor beta chains from one sample in a study of blood T cell repertoires in COVID-19. Assay used: immunoSEQ multiplex PCR; TCRdb lists only in-frame clones, some missing. Among 200,000 to 300,000 clones listed, 70% to 90% were seen once. Sequenced: PBMCs or T cells enriched from blood (not recorded which). The receptors come from a woman aged 40 to 49 with acute COVID-19. Each CDR3 is given with its conserved first and last residue. Fields, in order: D gene, J gene, V gene, CDR3 protein. D genes are given only for firm matches.

.	TRBJ2-1	TRBV29-1	CSVERTVSPGNEQFF
.	TRBJ1-3	TRBV7-6	CASSLGAIGNTIYF
TRBD1	TRBJ1-5	TRBV12-3/TRBV12-4	CASRDRDQPQHF
TRBD2	TRBJ2-1	TRBV9	CASSAQGLAGNNEQFF
.	TRBJ2-5	TRBV6-5	CASRTPGSETQYF
.	TRBJ1-2	TRBV6-5	CASIIRGNLDGYTF
.	TRBJ1-2	TRBV27	CASSLGGDGYTF
.	TRBJ1-5	TRBV7-2	CASSLQGRGQPQHF
TRBD1	TRBJ2-7	TRBV6-5	CASRPRDRLSYEQYF
.	TRBJ1-2	TRBV6-1	CASSELQGYGYTF
.	TRBJ1-2	TRBV4-3	CASSQDGEVRGYTF
.	TRBJ2-7	TRBV10-3	CAISESSYEQYF
TRBD1	TRBJ1-6	TRBV15	CATSSRDRVNSPLHF
TRBD1	TRBJ1-1	TRBV18	CASSLPGGLNTEAFF
.	TRBJ1-5	TRBV9	CASSVTGWNQPQHF
.	TRBJ1-2	TRBV12-3/TRBV12-4	CASSSSYGYTF
.	TRBJ1-2	TRBV5-6	CASSLVGEDYGYTF
TRBD2	TRBJ2-1	TRBV7-2	CASSPAGAYNEQFF
.	TRBJ1-2	TRBV11-2	CASSLSHRNYGYTF
.	TRBJ1-1	TRBV20-1	CSAYRRTEAFF
TRBD1	TRBJ2-7	TRBV6-5	CASIIQGLHPYEQYF
TRBD2	TRBJ2-3	TRBV30	CAWSVASGRFDTQYF
TRBD1	TRBJ1-2	TRBV7-8	CASSRTGAVGYTF